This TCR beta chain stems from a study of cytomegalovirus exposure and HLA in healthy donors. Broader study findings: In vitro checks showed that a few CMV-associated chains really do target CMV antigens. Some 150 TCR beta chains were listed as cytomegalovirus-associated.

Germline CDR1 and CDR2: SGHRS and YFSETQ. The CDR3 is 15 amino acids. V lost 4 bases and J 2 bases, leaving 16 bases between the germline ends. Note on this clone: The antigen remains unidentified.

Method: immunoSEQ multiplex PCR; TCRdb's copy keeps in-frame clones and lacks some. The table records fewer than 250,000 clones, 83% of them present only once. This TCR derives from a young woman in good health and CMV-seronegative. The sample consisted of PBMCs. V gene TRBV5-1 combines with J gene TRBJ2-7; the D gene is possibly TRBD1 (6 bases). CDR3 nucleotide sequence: TGCGCCAGCAGCAGACTGACAGGATCGCCCTACGAGCAGTACTTC. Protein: CASSRLTGSPYEQYF.